One and the same sample provided the 26 T cell receptor beta chains below, sequenced in a study of blood T cell repertoires in COVID-19. Clones were sequenced by immunoSEQ multiplex PCR, and TCRdb holds only the in-frame ones, with some missing. The table shows approximately 97,000 clones, with 70% to 90% occurring only once. Sequencing was done on a sample of peripheral blood. The receptors shown here come from a woman older than 75 with acute or convalescent COVID-19.

This sequence joins TRBV10-3 and TRBJ1-5, with D possibly being TRBD1 (5 bases). Deletions cut 7 bases from V and 0 bases from J, with 16 bases between. The germline V gene encodes CDR1 ENHRY and CDR2 SYGVKD. The CDR3 extends over 16 amino acids. For the CDR3, the DNA is TGTGCCATCAAAGTTAGGGGCCCTTATAGCAATCAGCCCCAGCATTTT. Protein sequence: CAIKVRGPYSNQPQHF.

The chain joins TRBV11-2 to TRBJ1-1, with unresolved D. The CDR3 runs to 13 residues. From germline, CDR1 is SGHAT and CDR2 FQNNGV. Between the trimmed V and J ends, which lost 0 bases and 5 bases, there was a span of 7 bases. CDR3 residues: CASSLESRTEAFF. CDR3 DNA sequence: TGTGCCAGCAGCTTAGAGAGCCGGACTGAAGCTTTCTTT.

The J gene is TRBJ1-2, the V gene TRBV7-8; D not resolved. Per germline, CDR1 SGHVS and CDR2 FQNEAQ. CDR3 size: 12 residues. The ends were cut back, 5 bases at V and 6 bases at J, with 10 bases in the middle. The CDR3 spells CASSPDWDGYTF. In nucleotides, the CDR3 is TGTGCCAGCAGCCCCGACTGGGATGGCTACACCTTC.

The chain joins TRBV9 to TRBJ2-1; D is perhaps TRBD2 (6 bases). CDR3 size: 16 residues. Germline-derived CDR1 and CDR2 are SGDLS and YYNGEE. V was pared by 0 bases and J by 7 bases, with 17 bases between. This CDR3 reads CASSVVSAGRWNEQFF. The CDR3 nucleotides read TGTGCCAGCAGCGTAGTTTCAGCGGGTAGATGGAATGAGCAGTTCTTC.

The CDR3 loop is CSVLTPATNEKLFF. The DNA for the CDR3 is TGCAGCGTTTTGACACCTGCAACTAATGAAAAACTGTTTTTT. The chain carries TRBV29-1 and TRBJ1-4, with D unclear. This CDR3 region has 14 residues. In germline, CDR1 is SQVTM, CDR2 ANQGSEA. Trimming removed 5 bases from V and 0 bases from J, with 10 bases in between.

The chain carries TRBV12-5 and TRBJ2-2; 7 bases fit TRBD1. The V segment lost 6 bases and the J segment 2 bases; nucleotides outside the gene matches: 6. Germline V gene lookup returns CDR1 LGHNT and CDR2 FRNRAP. The CDR3 contains 15 residues. The CDR3 nucleotides read TGTGCTAGTGGCCCTGACAGGGTTAACACCGGGGAGCTGTTTTTT. Its translation is CASGPDRVNTGELFF.

To note about this clone: Other DNA sequences of this sample code for an identical CDR3. CDR3 nucleotides: TGCAGTGCTCCCCGCGGGAATGAGCAGTTCTTC. Translation: CSAPRGNEQFF. The rearrangement uses TRBV20-1 and TRBJ2-1; D is possibly TRBD2 (5 bases). CDR3 size: 11 residues. V was cut by 5 bases and J by 7 bases, with 9 bases left in between. CDR1 is DFQATT and CDR2 is SNEGSKA in the germline V gene (reference sequence).

The chain combines TRBV24-1 with TRBJ2-3; 8 positions match TRBD1. J was trimmed by 4 bases and V by 3 bases; bases with no gene match: 5. Germline CDR1 is KGHDR and CDR2 is SFDVKD. The CDR3 is 15 amino acids. The CDR3: CATSDPGQGADTQYF. The CDR3 region has the DNA TGTGCCACCAGTGATCCCGGACAGGGCGCAGATACGCAGTATTTT.

The chain links TRBV10-3 to TRBJ1-2; 10 positions match TRBD1. Germline CDR1 is ENHRY and CDR2 is SYGVKD. The CDR3 extends over 15 amino acids. V dropped 5 bases and J dropped 7; count of bases not matched to a gene: 10. CDR3 DNA: TGTGCCATCAGTTCAGAGGGACAGGGGAGAGGTGGCTACACCTTC. As protein: CAISSEGQGRGGYTF.

Comment on this clone: Additional DNA sequences in this sample encode the identical CDR3. The J gene is TRBJ2-7, the V gene TRBV9; D may be TRBD1 (6 bases). The CDR3 has 14 residues. Germline V gene sequence: CDR1 SGDLS, CDR2 YYNGEE. V gave up 2 bases and J gave up 3 bases, with 12 bases separating them. The CDR3: CASSVGQGLYEQYF. As DNA, the CDR3 is TGTGCCAGCAGCGTGGGACAAGGACTCTACGAGCAGTACTTC.

The rearrangement uses TRBV5-6 and TRBJ1-4; D unclear. Per the germline V gene, CDR1 is SGHDT and CDR2 is YYEEEE. Trimming shortened V by 5 bases and J by 4 bases, and 9 bases separated the two germline ends. The CDR3 is 13 residues long. The CDR3 coding sequence is TGTGCCAGCAGTTCCGGGAATAATGAAAAACTGTTTTTT. Its translation is CASSSGNNEKLFF.

As DNA, the CDR3 is TGTGCCAGCAGCAATACAGGGGAGAGCTCCTACAATGAGCAGTTCTTC. Its translation: CASSNTGESSYNEQFF. The chain uses TRBV21-1 and TRBJ2-1; TRBD1 is taken as the D call from the table, unchecked against the DNA. TRBV21-1 is designated a pseudogene. The CDR3 length is 16 residues.

This clone appeared once. The genes are TRBV24-1 and TRBJ2-3; D remains ambiguous. The V gene lost 5 bases and the J gene lost 6 bases, with 5 bases spanning the gap. There are 11 residues in the CDR3. Germline loops: CDR1 KGHDR, CDR2 SFDVKD. CDR3 protein: CATSGLDTQYF. The DNA of the CDR3 is TGTGCCACCAGTGGACTTGATACGCAGTATTTT.

The chain recombines TRBV18 with TRBJ2-7; no clear D gene. Trimming removed 3 bases from V and 1 base from J, with 10 bases in between. CDR1 and CDR2 (germline): KGHSH, LQKENI. The CDR3 runs 14 residues. The CDR3 loop reads CASSPAPQSYEQYF. The CDR3 region has the DNA TGTGCCAGCTCACCCGCTCCGCAGTCCTACGAGCAGTACTTC.

The chain couples TRBV5-8 to TRBJ2-1, with TRBD1 matching over 8 bases. This CDR3 comprises 11 residues. Germline CDR1 and CDR2: SGHTS and YDEGEE. V was pared by 4 bases and J by 13 bases, with 4 bases of the junction left unmatched. The CDR3 coding sequence is TGTGCCAGCAGCCCTGGACAGGGACAGTTCTTC. Its protein product is CASSPGQGQFF.

This chain joins TRBV11-2 and TRBJ1-1, with TRBD1 matching over 8 bases. Trimming cost V 5 bases and J 5 bases; bases outside gene matches: 16. The CDR3 totals 17 residues. Germline-derived CDR1 and CDR2 are SGHAT and FQNNGV. CDR3 nucleotides: TGTGCCAGCAGCACCCTGAGACAGGGGTCGATAAATACTGAAGCTTTCTTT. It codes for CASSTLRQGSINTEAFF.

This clone was detected once. This chain links TRBV3-1 (or the pseudogene TRBV3-2) with TRBJ2-1; D might be TRBD2 (5 bases). This CDR3 spans 16 amino acids. Germline V gene sequence: CDR1 LGHDT, CDR2 YNNKEL (reference sequence). V was pared by 4 bases and J by 0 bases, with 13 bases between. CDR3 sequence: CASSPGIRFSYNEQFF. The CDR3 nucleotides are TGTGCCAGCAGCCCGGGAATCCGCTTCTCCTACAATGAGCAGTTCTTC.

The V gene is TRBV7-3, the J gene TRBJ2-1, with 9 nucleotides matching TRBD2. The CDR3 has 15 amino acids. With V trimmed by 5 bases and J by 6 bases, 8 bases remained unmatched. Germline V lookup: CDR1 SGHTA, CDR2 FQGTGA. CDR3 coding DNA: TGTGCCAGCAGCCAACGGGGACTAGCTGGCAATGAGCAGTTCTTC. Residues: CASSQRGLAGNEQFF.

This chain connects TRBV18 to TRBJ1-6, with D perhaps matching TRBD1 (6 bases). Trimming removed 1 base at V and 10 bases at J, with 17 bases between. The CDR3 has 16 amino acids. In germline, CDR1 is KGHSH, CDR2 LQKENI. CDR3 in DNA: TGTGCCAGCTCACCACGTAGCGACAGGCCCGGGTCACCCCTCCACTTT. Residues: CASSPRSDRPGSPLHF.

The chain couples TRBV5-1 to TRBJ2-7; TRBD2 is a possible D gene (6 bases). Germline V CDR1 and CDR2: SGHRS, YFSETQ. Trimming took 5 bases from V and 3 from J, leaving 18 bases between them. The CDR3 has 15 amino acids. CDR3 sequence: CASRAGWGPLYEQYF. CDR3 bases: TGCGCCAGCAGGGCGGGGTGGGGTCCCCTCTACGAGCAGTACTTC.

The rearrangement uses TRBV2 and TRBJ1-1; D gene unclear. Germline assignment: CDR1 SNHLY and CDR2 FYNNEI. CDR3 length: 14 amino acids. V shed 1 base and J shed 0 bases, with 6 bases lying between them. DNA of the CDR3: TGTGCCAGCAGTGAAGGGCGGATGAACACTGAAGCTTTCTTT. This codes for CASSEGRMNTEAFF.

This chain joins TRBV2 and TRBJ1-6; the D is unclear. From germline, CDR1 is SNHLY and CDR2 FYNNEI. V lost 8 bases and J 8 bases, leaving 22 bases between the germline ends. This CDR3 is built from 16 residues. The CDR3: CASYGKTTHWDSPLHF. The CDR3, as DNA: TGTGCCAGCTATGGTAAGACGACTCATTGGGATTCACCCCTCCACTTT.

The chain combines TRBV11-2 with TRBJ2-1, with 9 bases fitting TRBD2. This CDR3 is built from 15 residues. J gave up 8 bases and V 3 bases, and 8 bases lay outside the gene matches. From germline, CDR1 is SGHAT and CDR2 FQNNGV. The CDR3 coding sequence is TGTGCCAGCAGCTTGCTGGGCGGGGGGGCAGATGAGCAGTTCTTC. This translates into CASSLLGGGADEQFF.

V gene TRBV20-1 combines with J gene TRBJ2-5, with D hard to call. The germline V gene has CDR1 DFQATT and CDR2 SNEGSKA (reference sequence). The CDR3 is made up of 10 amino acids. CDR3 coding DNA: TGCAGGCCTCTCGGGGAGACCCAGTACTTC. It codes for CRPLGETQYF.

This chain links TRBV23-1 with TRBJ1-1; 7 bases align to TRBD1. TRBV23-1 is labeled an ORF, and its function is uncertain. With 4 bases clipped from V and 1 base from J, the junction kept 6 bases outside the gene matches. The CDR3 runs 15 residues. This CDR3 reads CASSLTTGPNTEAFF. The CDR3 bases are TGCGCCAGCAGTCTTACGACAGGGCCGAACACTGAAGCTTTCTTT.

This clone has a handful of counts. The chain uses TRBV5-1 and TRBJ2-7; TRBD2 matches 12 bases. CDR3 length: 16 amino acids. Looked up from germline, CDR1 is SGHRS and CDR2 is YFSETQ. V lost 3 bases and J lost 4; bases outside the gene matches: 8. In DNA form, the CDR3 reads TGCGCCAGCAGCTCCATGCCTAGCGGGGGGGCTTACGAGCAGTACTTC. Its protein product is CASSSMPSGGAYEQYF.